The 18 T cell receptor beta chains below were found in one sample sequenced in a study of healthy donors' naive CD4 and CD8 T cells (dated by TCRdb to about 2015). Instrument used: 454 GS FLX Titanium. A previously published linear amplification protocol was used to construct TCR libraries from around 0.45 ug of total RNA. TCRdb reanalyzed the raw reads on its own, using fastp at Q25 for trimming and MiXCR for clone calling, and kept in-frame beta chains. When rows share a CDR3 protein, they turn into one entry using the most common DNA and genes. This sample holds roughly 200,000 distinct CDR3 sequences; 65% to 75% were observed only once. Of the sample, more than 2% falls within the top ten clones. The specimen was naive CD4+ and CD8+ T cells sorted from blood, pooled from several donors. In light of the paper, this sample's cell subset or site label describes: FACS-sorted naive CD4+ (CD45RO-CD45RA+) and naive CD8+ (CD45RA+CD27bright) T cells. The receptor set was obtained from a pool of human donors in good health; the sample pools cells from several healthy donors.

The CDR3 spells CSAGDVAITDTQYF. CDR3 DNA: TGCAGTGCGGGGGACGTAGCAATCACAGATACGCAGTATTTT. The V gene is TRBV20-1, the J gene TRBJ2-3; D may be TRBD1 or TRBD2 (5 bases each). Germline-derived CDR1 and CDR2 are DFQATT and SNEGSKA (reference sequence). The CDR3 length is 14 residues. V shed 6 bases and J shed 2 bases, with 15 bases lying between them.

The CDR3 region has the DNA TGTGCCAGCAGTTTGGCTGGCGGGGAATACGAGCAGTACGTC. It translates to CASSLAGGEYEQYV. This chain links TRBV12-3 or TRBV12-4 with TRBJ2-7; possible D gene TRBD2, 6 bases. The CDR3 consists of 14 residues. V was cut by 3 bases and J by 4 bases, with 13 bases left in between.

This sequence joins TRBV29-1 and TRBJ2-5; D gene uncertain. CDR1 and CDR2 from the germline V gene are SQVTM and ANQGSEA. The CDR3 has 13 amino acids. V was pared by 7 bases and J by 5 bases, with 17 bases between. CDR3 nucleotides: TGCAGCGCTGGAGCCAGCCCTGTGGAGACCCAGTACTTC. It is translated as CSAGASPVETQYF.

CDR3 protein: CAWSVRVETQYF. The DNA for the CDR3 is TGTGCCTGGAGTGTAAGGGTAGAGACCCAGTACTTC. The rearrangement links TRBV30 to TRBJ2-5; unclear D gene. In germline, CDR1 is GTSNPN, CDR2 SVGIG (reference sequence). V lost 0 bases to trimming and J lost 4 bases, with 6 bases between them. CDR3 length: 12 amino acids. The full variable domain, with the rest looked up from reference TRBV30 and TRBJ2-5, is SQTIHQWPATLVQPVGSPLSLECTVEGTSNPNLYWYRQAAGRGLQLLFYSVGIGQISSEVPQNLSASRPQDRQFILSSKKLLLSDSGFYLCAWSVRVETQYFGPGTRLLVL.

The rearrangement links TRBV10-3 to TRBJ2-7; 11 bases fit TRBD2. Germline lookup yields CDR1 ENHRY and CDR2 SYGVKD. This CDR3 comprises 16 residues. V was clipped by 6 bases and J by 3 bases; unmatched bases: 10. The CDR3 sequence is CAISKGLAEGIYEQYF. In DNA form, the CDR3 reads TGTGCCATCAGCAAGGGACTAGCGGAGGGGATCTACGAGCAGTACTTC.

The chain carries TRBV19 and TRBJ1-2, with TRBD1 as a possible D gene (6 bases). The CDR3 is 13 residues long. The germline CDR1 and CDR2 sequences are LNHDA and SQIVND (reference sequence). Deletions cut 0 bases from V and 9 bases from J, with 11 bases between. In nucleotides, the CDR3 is TGTGCCAGTAGTATAGAGGACGGGGGCCGCTACACCTTC. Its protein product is CASSIEDGGRYTF. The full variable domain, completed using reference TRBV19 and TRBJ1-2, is DGGITQSPKYLFRKEGQNVTLSCEQNLNHDAMYWYRQDPGQGLRLIYYSQIVNDFQKGDIAEGYSVSREKKESFPLTVTSAQKNPTAFYLCASSIEDGGRYTFGSGTRLTVV.

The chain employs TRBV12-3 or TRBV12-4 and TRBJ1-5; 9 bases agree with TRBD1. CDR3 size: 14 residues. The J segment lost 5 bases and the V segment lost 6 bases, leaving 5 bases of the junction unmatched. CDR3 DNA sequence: TGTGCCAGCAGGGGACAGGGAAGGGATCAGCCCCAGCATTTT. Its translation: CASRGQGRDQPQHF.

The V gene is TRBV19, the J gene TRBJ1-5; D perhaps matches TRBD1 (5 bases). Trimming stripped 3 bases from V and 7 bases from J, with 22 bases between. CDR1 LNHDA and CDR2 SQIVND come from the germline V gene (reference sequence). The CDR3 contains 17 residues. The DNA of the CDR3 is TGTGCCAGTAGTATGAGAGGCATTTCAGGGTCGGAACAGCCCCAGCATTTT. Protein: CASSMRGISGSEQPQHF.

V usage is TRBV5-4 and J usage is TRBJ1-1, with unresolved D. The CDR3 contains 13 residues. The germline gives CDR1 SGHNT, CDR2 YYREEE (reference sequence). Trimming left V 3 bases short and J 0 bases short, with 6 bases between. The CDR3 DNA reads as TGTGCCAGCAGCTCGGAGTTGAACACTGAAGCTTTCTTT. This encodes CASSSELNTEAFF.

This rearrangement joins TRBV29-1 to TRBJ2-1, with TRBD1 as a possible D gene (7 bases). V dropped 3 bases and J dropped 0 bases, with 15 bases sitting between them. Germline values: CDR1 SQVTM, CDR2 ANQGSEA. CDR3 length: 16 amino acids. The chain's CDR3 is CSVEQAGGYSYNEQFF. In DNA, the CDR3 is TGCAGCGTTGAGCAAGCAGGGGGGTACTCCTACAATGAGCAGTTCTTC.

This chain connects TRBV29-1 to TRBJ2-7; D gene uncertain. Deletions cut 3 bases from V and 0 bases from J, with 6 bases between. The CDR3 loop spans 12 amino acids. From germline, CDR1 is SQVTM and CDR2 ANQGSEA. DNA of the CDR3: TGCAGCGTTGACGTAGGCTCCTACGAGCAGTACTTC. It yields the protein CSVDVGSYEQYF.

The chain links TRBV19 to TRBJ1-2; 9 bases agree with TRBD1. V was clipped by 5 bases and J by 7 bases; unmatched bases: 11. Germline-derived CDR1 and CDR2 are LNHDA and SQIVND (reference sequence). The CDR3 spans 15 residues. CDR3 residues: CASSAWDRDLGGYTF. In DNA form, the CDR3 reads TGTGCCAGTAGTGCCTGGGACAGGGATTTGGGTGGCTACACCTTC.

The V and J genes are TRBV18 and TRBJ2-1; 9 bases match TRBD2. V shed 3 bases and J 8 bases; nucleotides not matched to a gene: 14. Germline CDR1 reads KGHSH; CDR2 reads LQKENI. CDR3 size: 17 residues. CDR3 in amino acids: CASSPVYDSGSDDEQFF. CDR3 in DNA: TGTGCCAGCTCACCCGTTTATGATAGCGGGAGTGATGATGAGCAGTTCTTC.

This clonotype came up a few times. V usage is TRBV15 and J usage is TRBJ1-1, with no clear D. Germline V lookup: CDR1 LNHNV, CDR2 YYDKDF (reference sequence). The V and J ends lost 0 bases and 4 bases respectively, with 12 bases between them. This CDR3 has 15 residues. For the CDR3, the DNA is TGTGCCACCAGCAGAGATAGGGTAGGGCCCACTGAAGCTTTCTTT. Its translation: CATSRDRVGPTEAFF.

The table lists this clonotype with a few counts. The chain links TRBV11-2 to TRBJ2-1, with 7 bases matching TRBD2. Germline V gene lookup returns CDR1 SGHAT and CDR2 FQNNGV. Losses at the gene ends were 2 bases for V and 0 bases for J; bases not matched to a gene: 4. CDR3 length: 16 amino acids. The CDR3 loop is CASSLSSGGSYNEQFF. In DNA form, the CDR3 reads TGTGCCAGCAGCTTATCTAGCGGAGGCTCCTACAATGAGCAGTTCTTC.

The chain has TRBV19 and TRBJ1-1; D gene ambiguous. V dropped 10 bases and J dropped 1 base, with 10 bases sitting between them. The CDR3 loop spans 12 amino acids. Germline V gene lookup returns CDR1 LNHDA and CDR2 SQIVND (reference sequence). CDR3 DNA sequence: TGTGCCACCATACTCCCGAACACTGAAGCTTTCTTT. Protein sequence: CATILPNTEAFF.

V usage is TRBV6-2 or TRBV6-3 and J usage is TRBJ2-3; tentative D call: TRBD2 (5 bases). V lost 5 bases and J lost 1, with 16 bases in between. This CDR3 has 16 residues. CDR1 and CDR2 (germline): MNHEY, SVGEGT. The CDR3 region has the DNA TGTGCCAGCAGTGGGAGAGGGCCCGCCGGCACAGATACGCAGTATTTT. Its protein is CASSGRGPAGTDTQYF.

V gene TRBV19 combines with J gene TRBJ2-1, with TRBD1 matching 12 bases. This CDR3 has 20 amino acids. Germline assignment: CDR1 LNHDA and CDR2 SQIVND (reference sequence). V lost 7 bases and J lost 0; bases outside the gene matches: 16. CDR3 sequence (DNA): TGTGCCAGTACCGATTGGGGAGGGACAGGGGGCTCCTCCTCCTACAATGAGCAGTTCTTC. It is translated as CASTDWGGTGGSSSYNEQFF. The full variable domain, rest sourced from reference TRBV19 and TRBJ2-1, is DGGITQSPKYLFRKEGQNVTLSCEQNLNHDAMYWYRQDPGQGLRLIYYSQIVNDFQKGDIAEGYSVSREKKESFPLTVTSAQKNPTAFYLCASTDWGGTGGSSSYNEQFFGPGTRLTVL.